This T cell receptor beta chain was sequenced for a study of cytomegalovirus exposure and HLA in healthy donors. About the study: An early release of data contained around 80 million unique TCRs, which came from HLA-typed donors.

Though nominally healthy at sampling, donors likely had unrecorded immune exposures. For this clone: Its target is unknown.

Study-wide findings and caveats: Being productive about 87% or about 30% of the time was typical of most TCR beta V segments in an earlier analysis. CMV serostatus was the only recorded immune exposure for donors.

Germline values: CDR1 GTSNPN, CDR2 SVGIG (reference sequence). With V trimmed by 4 bases and J by 2 bases, 7 bases remained unmatched. This CDR3 spans 14 amino acids. Primers for the PCR totalled 60 Vbeta and 13 Jbeta. TCRdb's table, derived via immunoSEQ multiplex PCR, lists solely in-frame clones and lacks some. The sample carries 170,000 or so clones, over 60% recorded once. The sample was PBMCs. The chain combines TRBV30 with TRBJ1-2; 7 positions match TRBD1. The sequence derives from a man in his forties in good health and CMV-seronegative. CDR3 loop: CAWNRDSLNYGYTF. Written as DNA, the CDR3 is TGTGCCTGGAATCGGGACAGCCTAAACTATGGCTACACCTTC. Filled out from reference TRBV30 and TRBJ1-2, the complete variable domain reads SQTIHQWPATLVQPVGSPLSLECTVEGTSNPNLYWYRQAAGRGLQLLFYSVGIGQISSEVPQNLSASRPQDRQFILSSKKLLLSDSGFYLCAWNRDSLNYGYTFGSGTRLTVV.